This TCR beta chain was captured by sequencing in a study of T cell responses to AZD1222 COVID-19 vaccine. Study-wide points: Among the donors, most were white British and more were female, and clonal diversity was possibly underestimated. Close to half of all spike-specific TCRs reportedly target regions of the variants that are unmutated. Spike-wide coverage was observed for vaccine-associated CD4 TCRs, with dominant responses at 160-218 and 743-854. Seropositive at baseline were only a handful of AZD1222 recipients.

This CDR3 comprises 18 residues. V gave up 4 bases and J gave up 3 bases; unmatched junction bases: 9. Germline V CDR1 and CDR2: SGHRS, YFSETQ. As to this clone: Its specificity is unknown.

Clones were read by immunoSEQ multiplex PCR, and TCRdb kept only the in-frame ones, dropping some. This sample has roughly 180,000 clones, with around 88% found just once. This sequence was found in an adult in good health. The V and J genes are TRBV5-1 and TRBJ2-1; 14 nucleotides line up with TRBD2. The input for sequencing was peripheral blood, taken on day 0 of AZD1222 vaccination. CDR3 sequence reads: CASSEGLAGASLYNEQFF. The CDR3 DNA follows: TGCGCCAGCAGCGAGGGACTAGCGGGGGCCTCGCTCTACAATGAGCAGTTCTTC.